The next 30 T cell receptor beta chains were all read from a single sample in a study of blood T cell repertoires in COVID-19 (dated by TCRdb to about 2020). Libraries came from the immunoSEQ multiplex PCR assay. The source is immuneACCESS, and TCRdb retained only in-frame sequences with V and J called. Part of the clones is not carried over; for the studies checked, unresolved V genes explain less than half of this, and the remainder is unexplained. Present in this sample are some 160,000 clones, under 80% of which were seen just once. The ten most abundant clones make up around 4% of the sample. The sequencing input was peripheral blood. These receptors all come from a man in his 60s with acute or convalescent COVID-19.

The genes are TRBV18 and TRBJ2-3; D is perhaps TRBD2 (5 bases). Trimming pared 6 bases from V and 2 bases from J, leaving 21 bases between. The CDR3 has 17 amino acids. CDR1 is KGHSH, CDR2 LQKENI, per germline. CDR3 bases: TGTGCCAGCTCCCCCCGGGGTCTCCGCCAAACCACAGATACGCAGTATTTT. Residues: CASSPRGLRQTTDTQYF.

The chain is built from TRBV18 and TRBJ1-6; the D is unclear. The length of the CDR3 is 14 residues. The V end was cut by 3 bases, the J end by 10 bases, with 13 bases between. The germline V gene has CDR1 KGHSH and CDR2 LQKENI. CDR3 protein: CASSPLEESSPLHF. Here the CDR3 DNA reads TGTGCCAGCTCACCCCTAGAAGAGAGCTCACCCCTCCACTTT.

This clone was detected a few times. The chain has TRBV4-2 and TRBJ2-6; 7 bases are shared with TRBD2. In germline, CDR1 is LGHNA, CDR2 YNFKEQ. This CDR3 spans 18 amino acids. Germline trimming cut 1 base from V and 0 bases from J; bases unmatched to any gene: 6. CDR3 in amino acids: CASSQGEGRSSGANVLTF. CDR3 DNA: TGTGCCAGCAGCCAAGGGGAGGGTCGTTCCTCTGGGGCCAACGTCCTGACTTTC.

The count of this clone is one. The chain combines TRBV3-1 (or the pseudogene TRBV3-2) with TRBJ2-5, with TRBD1 as a possible D gene (6 bases). The length of the CDR3 is 15 residues. Trimming took 1 base from V and 0 from J, leaving 9 bases between them. Germline assignment: CDR1 LGHDT and CDR2 YNNKEL (reference sequence). The CDR3 loop is CASSQARTDQETQYF. As DNA, the CDR3 is TGTGCCAGCAGCCAAGCCCGGACAGACCAAGAGACCCAGTACTTC.

The rearrangement joins TRBV3-1 (or the pseudogene TRBV3-2) to TRBJ1-6; 9 bases align to TRBD1. In germline, CDR1 is LGHDT, CDR2 YNNKEL (reference sequence). Trimming cost V 5 bases and J 5 bases; bases outside gene matches: 4. CDR3 length: 15 residues. CDR3 sequence (DNA): TGTGCCAGCAGCACGACAGGGGGTCATAATTCACCCCTCCACTTT. This translates into CASSTTGGHNSPLHF.

The chain employs TRBV5-1 and TRBJ2-3; unclear D gene. V was trimmed by 0 bases and J by 1 base, leaving 6 bases between them. Looked up from germline, CDR1 is SGHRS and CDR2 is YFSETQ. The CDR3 has 14 amino acids. The DNA of the CDR3 is TGCGCCAGCAGCTTGGCCCTAGGCACAGATACGCAGTATTTT. It is translated as CASSLALGTDTQYF.

This chain links TRBV9 with TRBJ2-6; TRBD2 agrees at 15 bases. After removal of 3 bases from V and 2 bases from J, the junction contained 12 bases not matched to a gene. The CDR3 runs to 21 residues. Germline loops: CDR1 SGDLS, CDR2 YYNGEE. The CDR3 nucleotides are TGTGCCAGCAGCGCAACCAGACCCGGACTAGCGGGAGGGACTGGGGCCAACGTCCTGACTTTC. The encoded protein is CASSATRPGLAGGTGANVLTF. The full variable domain, its missing parts supplied by reference TRBV9 and TRBJ2-6, is DSGVTQTPKHLITATGQRVTLRCSPRSGDLSVYWYQQSLDQGLQFLIQYYNGEERAKGNILERFSAQQFPDLHSELNLSSLELGDSALYFCASSATRPGLAGGTGANVLTFGAGSRLTVL.

This chain joins TRBV30 and TRBJ2-2; a possible D gene is TRBD2 (6 bases). Trimming left V 0 bases short and J 2 bases short, with 19 bases between. The CDR3 runs to 18 residues. Looked up from germline, CDR1 is GTSNPN and CDR2 is SVGIG (reference sequence). The chain's CDR3 is CAWSVPSEWTINTGELFF. CDR3 in DNA: TGTGCCTGGAGTGTCCCAAGTGAGTGGACTATAAACACCGGGGAGCTGTTTTTT.

The rearrangement uses TRBV6-6 and TRBJ2-7; the match to TRBD1 covers 8 bases. CDR1 and CDR2 from the germline V gene are MNHNY and SVGAGI (reference sequence). Trimming removed 6 bases from V and 0 bases from J; junction bases left unmatched: 10. This CDR3 has 16 residues. The CDR3 loop is CASRPTGQASSYEQYF. The CDR3 DNA is TGTGCCAGCAGACCGACGGGACAGGCTAGCTCCTACGAGCAGTACTTC.

V and J are TRBV6-5 and TRBJ2-7; 10 nucleotides line up with TRBD1. Unmatched junction bases numbered 2, after V lost 3 bases and J lost 3 bases. The CDR3 is 14 residues long. The V gene's germline CDR1 is MNHEY and CDR2 SVGAGI. The CDR3 reads CASSYGDRGYEQYF. CDR3 DNA sequence: TGTGCCAGCAGTTATGGGGACAGGGGCTACGAGCAGTACTTC.

This clone appeared a few times. The rearrangement joins TRBV28 to TRBJ1-6; tentative D call: TRBD1 (5 bases). V lost 4 bases, J lost 13 bases, and 20 bases lay in between. Germline V gene lookup returns CDR1 MDHEN and CDR2 SYDVKM. This CDR3 comprises 15 residues. The CDR3 DNA follows: TGTGCCAGCAGTTCCCCCGGGGGACCTCCGGCCCCCCTCCACTTT. Its protein product is CASSSPGGPPAPLHF.

This clone was observed a single time. V is TRBV5-1 and J is TRBJ2-7; no reliable D call. This CDR3 comprises 14 residues. Germline CDR1 reads SGHRS; CDR2 reads YFSETQ. Trimming took off 0 bases at V and 3 bases at J, with 10 bases between the two ends. The CDR3 DNA sequence: TGCGCCAGCAGCTTGGCCCCAGGCTACTACGAGCAGTACTTC. Amino acid sequence: CASSLAPGYYEQYF.

This clone has a count of ten or more. This rearrangement joins TRBV11-2 to TRBJ2-1; D is perhaps TRBD2 (6 bases). Trimming took 1 base from V and 9 from J, leaving 13 bases between them. Germline V gives CDR1 SGHAT, CDR2 FQNNGV. This CDR3 comprises 14 residues. The CDR3 bases are TGTGCCAGCAGCTTAGGGCCTGGAGGGAGTGAGCAGTTCTTC. Translated, it gives CASSLGPGGSEQFF.

The rearrangement links TRBV5-1 to TRBJ2-7; 9 positions agree with TRBD1. This CDR3 region has 16 residues. Germline trimming cut 2 bases from V and 3 bases from J; bases unmatched to any gene: 9. Germline CDR1 SGHRS, CDR2 YFSETQ. CDR3 residues: CASSFLPGQGHYEQYF. CDR3 DNA: TGCGCCAGCAGCTTCCTACCGGGACAGGGCCACTACGAGCAGTACTTC.

V gene TRBV27 combines with J gene TRBJ1-1; a possible D gene is TRBD1 (6 bases). Germline V gives CDR1 MNHEY, CDR2 SMNVEV (reference sequence). This CDR3 spans 13 amino acids. Trimming pared 5 bases from V and 1 base from J, leaving 8 bases between. CDR3 nucleotide sequence: TGTGCCAGCAGTACAGGGTCGAACACTGAAGCTTTCTTT. Its protein product is CASSTGSNTEAFF.

This chain uses TRBV7-6 with TRBJ2-1, with a weak D call TRBD2 (6 bases). The CDR3 extends over 13 amino acids. Germline-derived CDR1 and CDR2 are SGHVS and FNYEAQ. The V gene lost 5 bases and the J gene lost 6 bases, with 11 bases spanning the gap. The CDR3 region has the DNA TGTGCCAGCAGCCCAACTAGCTTCAATGAGCAGTTCTTC. Its translation: CASSPTSFNEQFF.

The chain is built from TRBV15 and TRBJ2-1, with 13 bases identical to TRBD2. The CDR3 contains 15 residues. The germline gives CDR1 LNHNV, CDR2 YYDKDF (reference sequence). The trim removed 8 bases at V and 7 bases at J, leaving 8 bases unmatched. The DNA of the CDR3 is TGTGCCACCCGGCGGACTAGCGGGAGAACGAATGAGCAGTTCTTC. Its translation: CATRRTSGRTNEQFF.

V is TRBV18 and J is TRBJ2-1, with 7 bases identical to TRBD1. CDR1 KGHSH and CDR2 LQKENI come from the germline V gene. Losses at the gene ends were 6 bases for V and 0 bases for J; bases not matched to a gene: 5. CDR3 length equals 15 residues. The CDR3 loop reads CASSLRGSSYNEQFF. Here the CDR3 DNA reads TGTGCCAGCTCCCTCAGGGGGAGCTCCTACAATGAGCAGTTCTTC. Based on the CDR3 plus reference TRBV18 and TRBJ2-1, the full variable domain is NAGVMQNPRHLVRRRGQEARLRCSPMKGHSHVYWYRQLPEEGLKFMVYLQKENIIDESGMPKERFSAEFPKEGPSILRIQQVVRGDSAAYFCASSLRGSSYNEQFFGPGTRLTVL.

The V call is TRBV4-2, the J call TRBJ2-1; 10 bases match TRBD2. V shed 4 bases and J 7 bases; nucleotides not matched to a gene: 10. There are 16 residues in the CDR3. CDR1 is LGHNA and CDR2 is YNFKEQ in the germline V gene. The CDR3 DNA reads TGTGCCAGCAGCCGGACTAGCGGTCAAACGGGTAATGAGCAGTTCTTC. Translated, it gives CASSRTSGQTGNEQFF.

The chain joins TRBV3-1 (or the pseudogene TRBV3-2) to TRBJ1-1, with 11 bases that match TRBD1. CDR1 and CDR2 from the germline V gene are LGHDT and YNNKEL (reference sequence). The V segment lost 3 bases and the J segment 9 bases; nucleotides outside the gene matches: 3. The length of the CDR3 is 13 residues. In nucleotides, the CDR3 is TGTGCCAGCAGCCATAGGGACAGGGGGAAAGCTTTCTTT. Amino acids: CASSHRDRGKAFF.

V is TRBV4-2 and J is TRBJ1-4, with D possibly being TRBD1 (5 bases). V was shortened by 3 bases and J by 7 bases, with 9 bases between the two germline ends. The CDR3 loop spans 13 amino acids. Germline CDR1 and CDR2: LGHNA and YNFKEQ. The CDR3 DNA is TGTGCCAGCAGCCATGGGGGGAGTGAAAAACTGTTTTTT. Encoded protein: CASSHGGSEKLFF.

The rearrangement uses TRBV3-1 (or the pseudogene TRBV3-2) and TRBJ1-2; 7 positions agree with TRBD1. The CDR3 length is 15 residues. The V gene end was trimmed by 0 bases and the J gene end by 4 bases; junction bases not matched to a gene: 5. Germline CDR1 reads LGHDT; CDR2 reads YNNKEL (reference sequence). This chain's CDR3 is CASSQDLRQGYGYTF. The CDR3 bases are TGTGCCAGCAGCCAAGATCTGAGACAGGGCTATGGCTACACCTTC.

This clone was counted only a few times. This chain uses TRBV3-1 (or the pseudogene TRBV3-2) with TRBJ2-7; 15 nucleotides match TRBD2. Germline CDR1 LGHDT, CDR2 YNNKEL (reference sequence). This CDR3 spans 16 amino acids. V dropped 0 bases and J dropped 4; count of bases not matched to a gene: 1. CDR3 nucleotides: TGTGCCAGCAGCCAAGAAGGGACTAGCGGGAGGTACGAGCAGTACTTC. Protein sequence: CASSQEGTSGRYEQYF.

The chain joins TRBV18 to TRBJ2-3; perhaps TRBD2 as D (5 bases). V shed 2 bases and J shed 1 base, with 7 bases lying between them. CDR1 is KGHSH and CDR2 is LQKENI in the germline V gene. This CDR3 contains 14 residues. CDR3 nucleotide sequence: TGTGCCAGCTCACCAGAGAGGGGCACAGATACGCAGTATTTT. Amino acids: CASSPERGTDTQYF.

This clone was seen only once. V is TRBV19 and J is TRBJ2-3; 7 bases fit TRBD2. CDR3 size: 15 residues. V lost 6 bases and J lost 6; bases outside the gene matches: 12. Germline assignment: CDR1 LNHDA and CDR2 SQIVND (reference sequence). The CDR3 DNA is TGTGCCAGTAGGGGGCTAGCGGTTGCCGAGGATACGCAGTATTTT. It yields the protein CASRGLAVAEDTQYF.

The chain uses TRBV27 and TRBJ2-5, with 16 nucleotides matching TRBD2. The CDR3 covers 19 residues. CDR1 is MNHEY, CDR2 SMNVEV, per germline (reference sequence). V lost 5 bases to trimming and J lost 2 bases; unmatched junction nucleotides: 11. Here the CDR3 DNA reads TGTGCCAGCAGTGTTACTGATCCGGGACTAGCGGGAGGGCAAGAGACCCAGTACTTC. Its protein product is CASSVTDPGLAGGQETQYF.

The chain combines TRBV5-1 with TRBJ2-1; TRBD2 matches 11 bases. Germline V gene sequence: CDR1 SGHRS, CDR2 YFSETQ. After removal of 4 bases from V and 5 bases from J, the junction contained 11 bases not matched to a gene. The CDR3 is 17 residues long. The CDR3: CASSPNAGLAANNEQFF. DNA for the CDR3: TGCGCCAGCAGCCCAAACGCGGGACTAGCGGCCAACAATGAGCAGTTCTTC.

The V and J genes are TRBV2 and TRBJ2-7; 11 positions match TRBD2. This CDR3 is 13 amino acids long. Trimming at V came to 6 bases and at J to 6 bases, leaving 4 bases not matched to a gene. Looked up from germline, CDR1 is SNHLY and CDR2 is FYNNEI. CDR3 in amino acids: CASRGTSGIEQYF. The CDR3 region has the DNA TGTGCCAGCAGGGGGACTAGCGGAATCGAGCAGTACTTC.

The chain couples TRBV10-1 to TRBJ2-7, with D perhaps matching TRBD1 (6 bases). There are 15 residues in the CDR3. The V end was cut by 3 bases, the J end by 2 bases, with 14 bases between. Germline loops: CDR1 WNHNN, CDR2 SYGVQD (reference sequence). The CDR3 protein is CASSDPKGGAYEQYF. CDR3 DNA: TGCGCCAGCAGTGACCCGAAAGGGGGTGCCTACGAGCAGTACTTC.

CDR3 in amino acids: CASSQGGTSGRTEQYF. The CDR3, as DNA: TGTGCCAGCAGCCAAGGTGGGACTAGCGGGAGAACCGAGCAGTACTTC. The rearrangement joins TRBV4-2 to TRBJ2-7; 14 positions agree with TRBD2. Unmatched junction bases numbered 5, after V lost 1 base and J lost 6 bases. This CDR3 spans 16 amino acids. CDR1 is LGHNA, CDR2 YNFKEQ, per germline.